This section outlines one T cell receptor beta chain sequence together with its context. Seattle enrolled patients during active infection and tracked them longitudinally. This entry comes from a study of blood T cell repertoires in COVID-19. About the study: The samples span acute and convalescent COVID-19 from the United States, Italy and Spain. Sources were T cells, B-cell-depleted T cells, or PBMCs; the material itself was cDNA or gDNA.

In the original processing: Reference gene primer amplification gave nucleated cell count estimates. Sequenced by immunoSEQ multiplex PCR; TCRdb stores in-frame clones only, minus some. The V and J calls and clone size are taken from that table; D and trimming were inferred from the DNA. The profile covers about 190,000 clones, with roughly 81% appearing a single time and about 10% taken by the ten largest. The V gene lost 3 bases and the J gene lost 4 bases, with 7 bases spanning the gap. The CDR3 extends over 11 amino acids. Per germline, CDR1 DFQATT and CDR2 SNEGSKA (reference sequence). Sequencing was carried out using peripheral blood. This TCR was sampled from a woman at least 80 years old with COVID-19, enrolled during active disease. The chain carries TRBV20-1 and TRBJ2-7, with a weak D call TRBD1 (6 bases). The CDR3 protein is CSASTGYEQYF. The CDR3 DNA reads TGCAGTGCTAGCACAGGGTACGAGCAGTACTTC.